This T cell receptor beta chain emerged from a study of cytomegalovirus exposure and HLA in healthy donors. Whole-study context: Researchers found that about four fifths of around 400 genotyped donors fell within the Caucasian-associated ancestry cluster. Notes on the study in general: The study had only CMV serostatus as immune exposure information. The authors listed 180 or so TCR beta chains as cytomegalovirus-associated.

The PCR contained 60 Vbeta and 13 Jbeta primers. The assay was immunoSEQ multiplex PCR, and TCRdb's table has in-frame clones only and misses some. The sample has 130,000 to 150,000 clones; about three quarters are singletons. A remark on this clone: What it binds is unknown.

This donor's CMV serostatus went unrecorded. V shed 0 bases, J shed 5 bases, and the junction held 2 bases outside the gene matches. This CDR3 has 15 amino acids. Germline assignment: CDR1 SGHRS and CDR2 YFSETQ. The rearrangement links TRBV5-1 to TRBJ1-2, with 12 bases matching TRBD1. The clonotype was recovered from a human donor in good health. What was sequenced was PBMCs. CDR3 region: CASSLEGQGAYGYTF. The CDR3 nucleotides are TGCGCCAGCAGCTTGGAGGGACAGGGGGCGTATGGCTACACCTTC.